One sample yielded the 12 T cell receptor beta chains listed below, sequenced in a study of beta chain features in type 1 diabetes. Sequenced material consisted of expressed TCRB transcripts (all of the isolated RNA was reverse transcribed). Using immunoSEQ multiplex PCR, the repertoire was profiled, and TCRdb retains in-frame clones only, with some absent. Of 350,000 to 450,000 clones detected, about 14% appear once; the ten largest clones hold 0.035% to 0.045%. Source material: naive CD4+ T cells from blood. The receptor source for this set is a man aged 25-40 years in good health.

The J gene is TRBJ1-1, the V gene TRBV6-5; D is undetermined. Germline CDR1 reads MNHEY; CDR2 reads SVGAGI. The CDR3 runs to 12 residues. Trimming removed 4 bases at V and 1 base at J, with 4 bases between. CDR3 nucleotide sequence: TGTGCCAGCAGTTCAACGAACACTGAAGCTTTCTTT. This gives the protein CASSSTNTEAFF.

The V call is TRBV29-1, the J call TRBJ2-1, with 15 bases aligning to TRBD2. Trimming took 6 bases from V and 7 from J; bases not matched to a gene: 7. This CDR3 region has 15 residues. Looked up from germline, CDR1 is SQVTM and CDR2 is ANQGSEA. The CDR3, as DNA: TGCAGCGTGTCAGGACTAGCGGGAGGGCAGAATGAGCAGTTCTTC. It translates to CSVSGLAGGQNEQFF.

The chain has TRBV9 and TRBJ2-7, with D perhaps TRBD1 (6 bases). The CDR3 is 15 amino acids. Germline-derived CDR1 and CDR2 are SGDLS and YYNGEE. Trimming shortened V by 0 bases and J by 2 bases, and 12 bases separated the two germline ends. This CDR3 reads CASSVDGPGAYEQYF. The DNA for the CDR3 is TGTGCCAGCAGCGTAGACGGGCCAGGGGCCTACGAGCAGTACTTC.

The V and J genes are TRBV7-2 and TRBJ2-7; D may be TRBD1 (5 bases). The V and J ends lost 3 bases and 4 bases respectively, with 13 bases between them. The CDR3 has 14 amino acids. CDR1 is SGHTA, CDR2 FQGNSA, per germline. CDR3: CASSFVSSGYEQYF. CDR3 nucleotide sequence: TGTGCCAGCAGCTTCGTTAGCTCAGGGTACGAGCAGTACTTC.

The table lists this clone with a few counts. The chain combines TRBV4-1 with TRBJ2-7, with TRBD1 identical over 8 bases. This CDR3 is 16 amino acids long. The junction had 8 bases not matched to a gene; V was cut back by 4 bases and J by 0 bases. Germline assignment: CDR1 MGHRA and CDR2 YSYEKL. As DNA, the CDR3 is TGCGCCAGCAGCCCTGGACAGGGAAAGAACTCCTACGAGCAGTACTTC. It encodes CASSPGQGKNSYEQYF.

The chain links TRBV2 to TRBJ2-4, with D possibly being TRBD1 (6 bases). The CDR3 sequence is 14 residues long. The germline V gene encodes CDR1 SNHLY and CDR2 FYNNEI. Trimming took off 9 bases at V and 1 base at J, with 13 bases between the two ends. CDR3 sequence reads: CASTGQIAKNIQYF. The CDR3 coding sequence is TGTGCCAGTACAGGGCAGATCGCCAAAAACATTCAGTACTTC.

This clone has only a few counts. This chain uses TRBV7-8 with TRBJ2-7; 9 bases line up with TRBD1. CDR3 length equals 16 residues. V lost 4 bases, J lost 2 bases, and 9 bases stayed unmatched. Germline lookup yields CDR1 SGHVS and CDR2 FQNEAQ. The CDR3 DNA is TGTGCCAGCAGCTCACACCGGGACAGGGTTACCTACGAGCAGTACGTC. Protein product: CASSSHRDRVTYEQYV.

V and J are TRBV12-5 and TRBJ2-1; D ambiguous. With 3 bases removed from V and 5 bases from J, the gap between germline ends came to 14 bases. CDR1 and CDR2 (germline): LGHNT, FRNRAP. The CDR3 is 15 amino acids. The CDR3 region is CASGLYPMRNNEQFF. CDR3 sequence (DNA): TGTGCTAGTGGTTTATACCCGATGAGAAACAATGAGCAGTTCTTC.

The chain carries TRBV9 and TRBJ1-5; D is possibly TRBD1 (5 bases). The CDR3 loop spans 14 amino acids. The germline V and J ends were trimmed by 7 bases and 4 bases, with 15 bases remaining between them. CDR1 and CDR2 (germline): SGDLS, YYNGEE. The CDR3 here is CASSIGAGNQPQHF. CDR3 bases: TGTGCCAGCTCAATCGGGGCGGGGAATCAGCCCCAGCATTTT.

The CDR3 protein is CASSRTSGRDNEQFF. The CDR3 DNA reads as TGTGCCAGCAGCCGTACTAGCGGGAGGGACAATGAGCAGTTCTTC. The chain combines TRBV7-2 with TRBJ2-1; TRBD2 aligns across 13 bases. The CDR3 extends over 15 amino acids. Trimming at V came to 5 bases and at J to 5 bases, leaving 3 bases not matched to a gene. CDR1 SGHTA and CDR2 FQGNSA come from the germline V gene.

This clone was detected only a few times. The V call is TRBV29-1, the J call TRBJ1-2, with D possibly TRBD1 on 6 matching bases. V lost 7 bases and J lost 6, with 15 bases in between. The CDR3 extends over 12 amino acids. Germline V CDR1 and CDR2: SQVTM, ANQGSEA. As DNA, the CDR3 is TGCAGCGGCGCGGACAGAGCGCATGGCTACACCTTC. Translation gives CSGADRAHGYTF.

In its sample, this clone was seen a few times. The rearrangement joins TRBV30 to TRBJ1-1; possibly TRBD1 for D (5 bases). CDR3 size: 13 residues. Per germline, CDR1 GTSNPN and CDR2 SVGIG (reference sequence). The ends were cut back, 3 bases at V and 4 bases at J, with 12 bases in the middle. The CDR3 DNA follows: TGTGCCTGGAGCTACCAGGGACCCACTGAAGCTTTCTTT. Translation gives CAWSYQGPTEAFF.